This T cell receptor beta chain stems from a study of patients and donors after allogeneic stem cell transplantation. This clonotype turned up a few times. Germline V gene data show CDR1 as WSHSY and CDR2 as SAAADI. The V end was cut by 9 bases, the J end by 5 bases, with 10 bases between. There are 12 residues in the CDR3. TCRdb processed the RT-PCR reads anew with MiXCR; each CDR3 protein has one entry. This sample yields about 960,000 distinct CDR3 sequences, of which roughly 18% are seen a single time; under 6.5% belongs to the top ten. This TCR was sampled from a human donor who was either an allogeneic HSCT recipient or a stem cell or donor lymphocyte infusion donor (not recorded which). It is not recorded whose cells these are; they may come from a transplant donor. This rearrangement joins TRBV10-2 to TRBJ2-2, with D unresolved. Material: blood, either unsorted or a sorted T cell fraction (not recorded which). CDR3 DNA: TGCGCCAGTGGACCGGCGACCGGGGAGCTGTTTTTT. Protein product: CASGPATGELFF.